This T cell receptor beta chain was observed in a study of metastatic and nonmetastatic thyroid tumors. Turning to the study itself: The comparison covered peripheral blood and tumor or nodule tissue in malignant and benign thyroid patients.

By sample share, this clone is medium-sized. Its antigen is unidentified. A junction boundary mismatches the germline segment, possibly from a read error. Thyroid surgery took place with no prior treatment in any patient. Whole-study results and caveats: Reports indicated that malignant thyroid tumors showed significantly higher TCR beta diversity than benign nodules did, in blood and tumor.

Original processing methods: CDR3 differences across clinicopathological groups were used to build a distant-metastasis classifier for papillary thyroid cancer. From the PCR reads, TCRdb re-called clones with MiXCR. TCRdb's processing, not the authors' own work, is the source of the V and J calls. The data contain 30,000 to 40,000 clones, 20% to 25% of them seen just once; the ten biggest clones take up less than 4%. The CDR3 is made up of 10 amino acids. CDR1 and CDR2 (germline): MNHNS, SASEGT. This sequence originates from a male donor with papillary thyroid cancer or a benign thyroid nodule (not recorded which). Some clones in this sample may be carry-over from other donors' samples. Sequencing was done on a sample of tumor tissue. V gene TRBV6-1 combines with J gene TRBJ2-5; D gene uncertain. In DNA form, the CDR3 reads TGTGCCAGCAGGGAAGAGACCCAGTACTTC. This codes for CASREETQYF.